Listed below are T cell receptor beta chains from one sample, sequenced in a study of blood T cell repertoires in COVID-19. Repertoires were generated with immunoSEQ multiplex PCR, while TCRdb's copy carries only in-frame clones and drops some. The sample holds 200,000 to 300,000 clones, roughly 86% seen once. Specimen: PBMCs or T cells enriched from blood (not recorded which). All receptors come from a woman aged 45-60 years who had recovered from COVID-19. Both conserved end residues are part of each CDR3. The D gene is left open where the match is weak. Clone size, where shown, is once, few, many, or a class for clones that have expanded.

. . TRBJ1-1 TRBV18 TGTGCCAGCTCACTAGGACAGCGTGAAGCTTTCTTT CASSLGQREAFF
. TRBD2 TRBJ2-7 TRBV7-9 TGTGCCAGCAGCTCTCTGGCGGGAGGGGTCTACGAGCAGTACTTC CASSSLAGGVYEQYF
. TRBD2 TRBJ2-3 TRBV14 TGTGCCAGCAGCTCAGGACTAGCGGGAGGCCATCCGCAGTATTTT CASSSGLAGGHPQYF
few . TRBJ1-2 TRBV6-6 TGTGCCAGCAGTCACATCCCCACAGGGCACTTCAATAACTATGGCTACACCTTC CASSHIPTGHFNNYGYTF
. . TRBJ1-4 TRBV30 TGTGCCTGGAGTTTCGACAGGACAGAAGCAACTAATGAAAAACTGTTTTTT CAWSFDRTEATNEKLFF
. TRBD1 TRBJ1-2 TRBV3-1/TRBV3-2 TGTGCCAGCAGCGCACAGGGGGCGGGTGGCTACACCTTC CASSAQGAGGYTF
. . TRBJ2-5 TRBV4-3 TGCGCCAGCAGCCAAGGAAGTAGGGCGGGGGAGACCCAGTACTTC CASSQGSRAGETQYF
. . TRBJ2-5 TRBV14 TGTGCCAGCAGCCAAGATAGAAAGACCCAGTACTTC CASSQDRKTQYF
once TRBD2 TRBJ2-5 TRBV6-5 TGTGCCAGCAGTTACATCCAAACGGGGGGTTTTCGGACCCAGTACTTC CASSYIQTGGFRTQYF
. TRBD2 TRBJ2-5 TRBV7-9 TGTGCCAGCAGCTTATATGGACGAGGACTAGCGGGAGTCGGGGAGACCCAGTACTTC CASSLYGRGLAGVGETQYF
once . TRBJ1-4 TRBV9 TGTGCCAGCGCCACAGGGCCCCCTAATGAAAAACTGTTTTTT CASATGPPNEKLFF
. TRBD2 TRBJ2-1 TRBV7-2 TGTGCCAGCAGCTTAGCCGGTGGACTAGCGGGGGGGAGATACAATGAGCAGTTCTTC CASSLAGGLAGGRYNEQFF
. TRBD2 TRBJ2-2 TRBV3-1/TRBV3-2 TGTGCCAGCAGCCAAACGGGAAGCGGGAGTAATACCGGGGAGCTGTTTTTT CASSQTGSGSNTGELFF
. TRBD1 TRBJ2-7 TRBV11-2 TGTGCCAGCAGCTTAGATCCAGGACAGGGGCGTGTCGAGCAGTACTTC CASSLDPGQGRVEQYF
. TRBD1 TRBJ1-1 TRBV7-7 TGTGCTAGCAGCTCGTGGACAGGGAAGGACACTGAAGCTTTCTTT CASSSWTGKDTEAFF
. . TRBJ1-1 TRBV7-2 TGTGCCAGCAGCTCCAGGGGAAGGAACGTTGAAGCTTTCTTT CASSSRGRNVEAFF
. TRBD1 TRBJ2-2 TRBV7-3 TGTGCCAGCAGCTTAGCCGGGACAGTGAACACCGGGGAGCTGTTTTTT CASSLAGTVNTGELFF
. TRBD1 TRBJ2-7 TRBV5-1 TGCGCCAGCAGCGCGCTTTCAGGGGGCTACGAGCAGTACTTC CASSALSGGYEQYF